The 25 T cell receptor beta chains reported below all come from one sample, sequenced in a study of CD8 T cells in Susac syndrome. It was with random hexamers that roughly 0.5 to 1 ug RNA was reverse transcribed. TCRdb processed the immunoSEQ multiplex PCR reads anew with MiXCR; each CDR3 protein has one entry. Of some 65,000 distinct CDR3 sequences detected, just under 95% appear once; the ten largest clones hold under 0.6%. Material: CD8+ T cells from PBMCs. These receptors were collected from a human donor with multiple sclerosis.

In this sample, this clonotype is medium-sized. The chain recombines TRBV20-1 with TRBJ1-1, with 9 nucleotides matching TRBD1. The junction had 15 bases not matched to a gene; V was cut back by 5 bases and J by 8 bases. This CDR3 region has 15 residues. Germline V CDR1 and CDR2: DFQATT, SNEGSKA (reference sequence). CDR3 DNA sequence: TGCAGTGCTTCCACTACCGGGACAGGGAGGCCGGAAGCTTTCTTT. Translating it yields CSASTTGTGRPEAFF.

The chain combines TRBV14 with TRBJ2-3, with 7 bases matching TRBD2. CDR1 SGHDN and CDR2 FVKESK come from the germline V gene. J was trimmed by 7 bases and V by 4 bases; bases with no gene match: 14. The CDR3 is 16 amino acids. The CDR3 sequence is CASSRTSAQGGNTQYF. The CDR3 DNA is TGTGCCAGCAGCCGAACTAGCGCCCAGGGAGGGAATACGCAGTATTTT.

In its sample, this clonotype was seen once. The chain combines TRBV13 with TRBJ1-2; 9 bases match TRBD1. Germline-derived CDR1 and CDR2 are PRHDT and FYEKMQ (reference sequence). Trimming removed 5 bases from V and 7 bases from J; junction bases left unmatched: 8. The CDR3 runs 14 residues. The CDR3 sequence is CASSRGTGLGGYTF. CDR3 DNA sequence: TGTGCCAGCAGCAGAGGGACAGGGCTTGGTGGCTACACCTTC.

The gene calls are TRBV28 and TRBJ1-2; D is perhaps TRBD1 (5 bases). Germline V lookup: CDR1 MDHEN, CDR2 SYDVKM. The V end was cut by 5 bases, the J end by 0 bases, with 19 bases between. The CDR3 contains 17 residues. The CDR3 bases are TGTGCCAGCAGTCCTAACCCGGGACTCCATACTAACTATGGCTACACCTTC. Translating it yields CASSPNPGLHTNYGYTF.

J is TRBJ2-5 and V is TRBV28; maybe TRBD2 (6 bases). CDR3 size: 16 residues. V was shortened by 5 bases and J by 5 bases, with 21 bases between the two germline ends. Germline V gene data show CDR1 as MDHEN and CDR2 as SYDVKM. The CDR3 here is CASSPLGREDGETQYF. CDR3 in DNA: TGTGCCAGCAGTCCCTTAGGCAGGGAGGATGGGGAGACCCAGTACTTC. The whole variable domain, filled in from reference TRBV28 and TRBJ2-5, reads DVKVTQSSRYLVKRTGEKVFLECVQDMDHENMFWYRQDPGLGLRLIYFSYDVKMKEKGDIPEGYSVSREKKERFSLILESASTNQTSMYLCASSPLGREDGETQYFGPGTRLLVL.

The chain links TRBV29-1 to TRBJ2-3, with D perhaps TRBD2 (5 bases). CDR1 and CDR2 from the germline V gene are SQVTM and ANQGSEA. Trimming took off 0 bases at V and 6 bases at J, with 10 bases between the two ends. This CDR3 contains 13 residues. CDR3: CSVEDPLVDTQYF. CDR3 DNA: TGCAGCGTTGAAGATCCACTAGTTGATACGCAGTATTTT.

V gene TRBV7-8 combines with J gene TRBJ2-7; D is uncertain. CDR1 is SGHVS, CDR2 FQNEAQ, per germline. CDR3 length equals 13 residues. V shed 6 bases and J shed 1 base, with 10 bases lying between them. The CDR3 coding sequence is TGTGCCAGCAGACCTCGAACGTCCTACGAGCAGTACTTC. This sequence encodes CASRPRTSYEQYF.

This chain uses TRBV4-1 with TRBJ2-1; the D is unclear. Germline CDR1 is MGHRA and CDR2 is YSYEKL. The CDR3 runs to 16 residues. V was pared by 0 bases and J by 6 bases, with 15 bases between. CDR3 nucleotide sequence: TGCGCCAGCAGCCAAGATAAGGGTGAGTTCGTCAATGAGCAGTTCTTC. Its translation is CASSQDKGEFVNEQFF.

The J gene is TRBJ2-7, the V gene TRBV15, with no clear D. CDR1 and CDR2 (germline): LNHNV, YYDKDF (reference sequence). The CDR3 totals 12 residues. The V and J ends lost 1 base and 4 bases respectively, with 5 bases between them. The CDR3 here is CATSRGGYEQYF. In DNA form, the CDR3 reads TGTGCCACCAGCAGAGGAGGTTACGAGCAGTACTTC.

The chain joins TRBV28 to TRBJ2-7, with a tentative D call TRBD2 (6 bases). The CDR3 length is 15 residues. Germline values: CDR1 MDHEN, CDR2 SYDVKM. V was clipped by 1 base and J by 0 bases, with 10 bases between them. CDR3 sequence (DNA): TGTGCCAGCAGTTTATTGGCGGGGAGCTCCTACGAGCAGTACTTC. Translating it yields CASSLLAGSSYEQYF.

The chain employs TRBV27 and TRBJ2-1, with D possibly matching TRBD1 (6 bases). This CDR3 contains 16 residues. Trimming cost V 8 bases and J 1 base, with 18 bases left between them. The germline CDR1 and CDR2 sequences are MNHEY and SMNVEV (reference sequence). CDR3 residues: CASGRDTDTSYNEQFF. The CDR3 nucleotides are TGTGCCAGCGGCCGGGACACTGACACTTCCTACAATGAGCAGTTCTTC.

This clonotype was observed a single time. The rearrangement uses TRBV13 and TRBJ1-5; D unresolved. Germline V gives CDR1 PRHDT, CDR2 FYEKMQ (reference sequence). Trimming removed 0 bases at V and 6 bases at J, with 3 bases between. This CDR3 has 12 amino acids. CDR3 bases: TGTGCCAGCAGCTTAGGGATTCAGCCCCAGCATTTT. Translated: CASSLGIQPQHF. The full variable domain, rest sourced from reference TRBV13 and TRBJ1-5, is AAGVIQSPRHLIKEKRETATLKCYPIPRHDTVYWYQQGPGQDPQFLISFYEKMQSDKGSIPDRFSAQQFSDYHSELNMSSLELGDSALYFCASSLGIQPQHFGDGTRLSIL.

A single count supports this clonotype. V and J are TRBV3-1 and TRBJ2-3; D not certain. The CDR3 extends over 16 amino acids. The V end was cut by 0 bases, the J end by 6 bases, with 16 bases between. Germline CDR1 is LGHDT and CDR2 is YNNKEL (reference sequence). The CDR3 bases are TGTGCCAGCAGCCAAGATCGGATGAGGTCCTTGGATACGCAGTATTTT. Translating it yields CASSQDRMRSLDTQYF.

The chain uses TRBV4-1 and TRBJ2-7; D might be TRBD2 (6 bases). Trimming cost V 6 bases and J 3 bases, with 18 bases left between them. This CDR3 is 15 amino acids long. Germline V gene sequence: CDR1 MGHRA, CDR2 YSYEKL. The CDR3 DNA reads TGCGCCAGCAGTACGACTAACGGGGGACTCTACGAGCAGTACTTC. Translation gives CASSTTNGGLYEQYF.

CDR3 bases: TGCAGCGCGACCCTAGAAAGCTACGAGCAGTACTTC. Translating gives CSATLESYEQYF. The rearrangement joins TRBV29-1 to TRBJ2-7; D not certain. The length of the CDR3 is 12 residues. Germline CDR1 and CDR2: SQVTM and ANQGSEA. V was trimmed by 7 bases and J by 3 bases, leaving 13 bases between them.

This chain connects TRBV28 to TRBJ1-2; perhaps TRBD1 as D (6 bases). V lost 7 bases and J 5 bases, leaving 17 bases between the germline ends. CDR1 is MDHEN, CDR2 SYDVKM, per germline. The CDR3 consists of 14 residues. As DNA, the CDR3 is TGTGCCAGCATCCTCGCCTCGGGGGCTTATGGCTACACCTTC. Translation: CASILASGAYGYTF.

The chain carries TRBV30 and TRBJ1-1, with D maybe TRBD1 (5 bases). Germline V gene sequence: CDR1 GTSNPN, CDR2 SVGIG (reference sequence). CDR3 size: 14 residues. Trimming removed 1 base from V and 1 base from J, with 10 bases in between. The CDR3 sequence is CAWSAGIQNTEAFF. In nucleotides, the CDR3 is TGTGCCTGGAGTGCAGGGATACAGAACACTGAAGCTTTCTTT. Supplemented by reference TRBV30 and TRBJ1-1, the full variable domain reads SQTIHQWPATLVQPVGSPLSLECTVEGTSNPNLYWYRQAAGRGLQLLFYSVGIGQISSEVPQNLSASRPQDRQFILSSKKLLLSDSGFYLCAWSAGIQNTEAFFGQGTRLTVV.

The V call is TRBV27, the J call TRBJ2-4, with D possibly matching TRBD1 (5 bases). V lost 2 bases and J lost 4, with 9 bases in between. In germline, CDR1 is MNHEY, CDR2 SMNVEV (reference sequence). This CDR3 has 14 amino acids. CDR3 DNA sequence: TGTGCCAGCAGTTTACAGGGTACGAAAAACATTCAGTACTTC. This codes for CASSLQGTKNIQYF.

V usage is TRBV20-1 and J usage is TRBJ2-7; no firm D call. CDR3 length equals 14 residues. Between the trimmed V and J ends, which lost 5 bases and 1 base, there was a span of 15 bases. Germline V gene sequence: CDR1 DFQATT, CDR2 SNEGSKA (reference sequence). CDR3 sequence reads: CSAAPLGGSYEQYF. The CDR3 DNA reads TGCAGTGCTGCCCCTTTAGGTGGTTCCTACGAGCAGTACTTC.

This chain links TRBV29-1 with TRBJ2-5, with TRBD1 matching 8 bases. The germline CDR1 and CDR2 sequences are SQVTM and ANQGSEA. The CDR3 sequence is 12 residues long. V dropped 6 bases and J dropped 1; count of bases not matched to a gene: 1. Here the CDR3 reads CSVGTGQETQYF. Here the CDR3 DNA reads TGCAGCGTGGGGACAGGCCAAGAGACCCAGTACTTC.

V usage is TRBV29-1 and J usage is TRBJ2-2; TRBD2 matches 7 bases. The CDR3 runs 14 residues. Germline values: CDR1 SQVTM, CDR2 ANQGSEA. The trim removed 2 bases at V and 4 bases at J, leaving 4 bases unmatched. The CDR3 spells CSVELRERTGELFF. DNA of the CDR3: TGCAGCGTTGAATTGCGGGAGCGCACCGGGGAGCTGTTTTTT.

CDR3 protein: CASSPWGGSNTGELFF. CDR3 DNA: TGCGCCAGCAGCCCTTGGGGAGGATCGAACACCGGGGAGCTGTTTTTT. The chain combines TRBV4-1 with TRBJ2-2; D is perhaps TRBD2 (6 bases). Trimming shortened V by 4 bases and J by 0 bases, and 12 bases separated the two germline ends. The CDR3 runs 16 residues. The V gene's germline CDR1 is MGHRA and CDR2 YSYEKL.

CDR3 DNA: TGCAGCGTTGAAGGGGTAGAAGGCCCAGTAAATGAGCAGTTCTTC. This gives the protein CSVEGVEGPVNEQFF. The chain is built from TRBV29-1 and TRBJ2-1; D gene ambiguous. The CDR3 has 15 amino acids. V lost 1 base and J lost 7, with 17 bases in between. Germline V CDR1 and CDR2: SQVTM, ANQGSEA.

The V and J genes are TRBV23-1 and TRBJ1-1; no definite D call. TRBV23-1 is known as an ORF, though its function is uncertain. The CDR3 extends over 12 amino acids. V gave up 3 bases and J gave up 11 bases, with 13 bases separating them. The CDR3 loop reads CASSHQWSGAFF. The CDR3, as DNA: TGCGCCAGCAGTCATCAGTGGTCGGGGGCTTTCTTT.

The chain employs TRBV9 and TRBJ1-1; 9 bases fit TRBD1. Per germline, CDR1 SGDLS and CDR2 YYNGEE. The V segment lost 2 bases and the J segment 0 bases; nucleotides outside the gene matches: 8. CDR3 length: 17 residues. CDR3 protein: CASSVDRGKGMNTEAFF. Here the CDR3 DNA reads TGTGCCAGCAGCGTCGACAGGGGGAAGGGGATGAACACTGAAGCTTTCTTT.